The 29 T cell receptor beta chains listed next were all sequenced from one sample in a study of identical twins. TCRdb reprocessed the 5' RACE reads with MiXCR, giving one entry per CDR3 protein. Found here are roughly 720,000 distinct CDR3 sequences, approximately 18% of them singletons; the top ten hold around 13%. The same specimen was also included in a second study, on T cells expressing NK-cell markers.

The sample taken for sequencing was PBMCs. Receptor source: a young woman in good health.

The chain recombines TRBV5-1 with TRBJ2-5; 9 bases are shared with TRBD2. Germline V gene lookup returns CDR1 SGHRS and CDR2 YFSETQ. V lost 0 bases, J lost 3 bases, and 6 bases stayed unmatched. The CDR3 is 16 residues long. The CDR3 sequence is CASSLGSSGVEETQYF. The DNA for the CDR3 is TGCGCCAGCAGCTTGGGGTCTAGCGGGGTCGAAGAGACCCAGTACTTC. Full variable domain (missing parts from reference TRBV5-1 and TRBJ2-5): KAGVTQTPRYLIKTRGQQVTLSCSPISGHRSVSWYQQTPGQGLQFLFEYFSETQRNKGNFPGRFSGRQFSNSRSEMNVSTLELGDSALYLCASSLGSSGVEETQYFGPGTRLLVL.

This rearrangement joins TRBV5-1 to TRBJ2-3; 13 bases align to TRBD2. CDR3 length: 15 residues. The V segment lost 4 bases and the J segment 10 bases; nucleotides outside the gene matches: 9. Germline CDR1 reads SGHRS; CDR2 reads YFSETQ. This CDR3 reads CASSGTGTSGDSQYF. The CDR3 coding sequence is TGCGCCAGCAGCGGTACCGGGACTAGCGGGGATTCGCAGTATTTT.

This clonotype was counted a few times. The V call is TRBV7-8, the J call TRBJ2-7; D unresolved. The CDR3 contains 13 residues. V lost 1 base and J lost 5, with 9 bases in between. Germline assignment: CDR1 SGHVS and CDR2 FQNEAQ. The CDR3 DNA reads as TGTGCCAGCAGCTTAGGTACCGAGAACGAGCAGTACTTC. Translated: CASSLGTENEQYF.

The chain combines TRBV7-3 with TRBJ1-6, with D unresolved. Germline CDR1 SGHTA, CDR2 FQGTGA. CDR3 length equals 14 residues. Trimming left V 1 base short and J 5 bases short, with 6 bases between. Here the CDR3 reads CASSLMHNNSPLHF. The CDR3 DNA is TGTGCCAGCAGCTTAATGCACAATAATTCACCCCTCCACTTT.

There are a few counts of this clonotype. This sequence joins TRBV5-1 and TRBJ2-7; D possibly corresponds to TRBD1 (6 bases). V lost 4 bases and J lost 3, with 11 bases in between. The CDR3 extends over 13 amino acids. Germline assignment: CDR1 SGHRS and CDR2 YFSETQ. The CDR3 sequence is CASSVSGVYEQYF. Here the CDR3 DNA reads TGCGCCAGCAGCGTATCAGGGGTCTACGAGCAGTACTTC.

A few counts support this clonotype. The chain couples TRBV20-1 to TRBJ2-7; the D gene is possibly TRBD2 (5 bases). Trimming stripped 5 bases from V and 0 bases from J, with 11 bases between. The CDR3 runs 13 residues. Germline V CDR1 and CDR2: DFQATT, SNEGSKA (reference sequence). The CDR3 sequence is CSAQAEGSYEQYF. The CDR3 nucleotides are TGCAGTGCTCAAGCCGAGGGCTCCTACGAGCAGTACTTC.

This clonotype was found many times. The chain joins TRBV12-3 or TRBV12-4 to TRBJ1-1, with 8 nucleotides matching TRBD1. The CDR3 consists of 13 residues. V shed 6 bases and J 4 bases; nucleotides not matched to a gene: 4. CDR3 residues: CASSKTGGTEAFF. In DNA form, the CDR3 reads TGTGCCAGCAGCAAAACAGGGGGCACTGAAGCTTTCTTT.

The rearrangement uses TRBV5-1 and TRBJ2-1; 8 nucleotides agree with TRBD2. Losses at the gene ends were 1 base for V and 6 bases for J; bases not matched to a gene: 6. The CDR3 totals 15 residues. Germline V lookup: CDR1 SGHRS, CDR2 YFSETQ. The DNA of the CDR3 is TGCGCCAGCAGCTTGCAACCGGGACTAGTCAATGAGCAGTTCTTC. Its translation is CASSLQPGLVNEQFF.

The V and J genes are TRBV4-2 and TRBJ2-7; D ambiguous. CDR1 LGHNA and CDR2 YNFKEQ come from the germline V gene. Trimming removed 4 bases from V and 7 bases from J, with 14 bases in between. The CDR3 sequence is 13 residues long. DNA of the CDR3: TGTGCCAGCAGCCTAACTCGTGATGTAGAGCAGTACTTC. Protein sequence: CASSLTRDVEQYF.

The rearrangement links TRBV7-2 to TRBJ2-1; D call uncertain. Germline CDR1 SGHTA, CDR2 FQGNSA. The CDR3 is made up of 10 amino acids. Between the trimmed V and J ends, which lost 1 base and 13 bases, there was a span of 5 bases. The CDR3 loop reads CASSLGGQFF. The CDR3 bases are TGTGCCAGCAGCTTAGGCGGACAGTTCTTC.

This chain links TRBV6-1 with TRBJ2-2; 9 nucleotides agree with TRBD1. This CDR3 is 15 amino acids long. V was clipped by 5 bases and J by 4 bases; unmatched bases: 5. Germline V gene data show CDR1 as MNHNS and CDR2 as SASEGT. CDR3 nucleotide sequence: TGTGCCAGCAGTACCGGGACAGGGCTCACCGGGGAGCTGTTTTTT. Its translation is CASSTGTGLTGELFF.

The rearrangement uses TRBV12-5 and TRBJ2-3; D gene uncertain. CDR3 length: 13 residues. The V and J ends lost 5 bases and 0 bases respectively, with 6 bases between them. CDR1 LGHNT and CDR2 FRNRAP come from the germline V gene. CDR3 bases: TGTGCTAGTGGTAAAGAGAGCACAGATACGCAGTATTTT. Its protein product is CASGKESTDTQYF.

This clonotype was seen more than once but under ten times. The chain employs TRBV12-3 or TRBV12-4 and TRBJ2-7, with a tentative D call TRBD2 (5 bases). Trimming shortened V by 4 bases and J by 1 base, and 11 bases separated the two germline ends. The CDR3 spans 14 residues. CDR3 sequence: CASSSGVESYEQYF. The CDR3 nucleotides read TGTGCCAGCAGTTCCGGGGTTGAATCCTACGAGCAGTACTTC.

The CDR3 DNA reads TGTGCCAGCAGCCAAGGACAGGGGGCCATCTACGAGCAGTACTTC. Its protein product is CASSQGQGAIYEQYF. The genes are TRBV7-2 and TRBJ2-7, with TRBD1 identical over 11 bases. CDR3 length: 15 amino acids. The J segment lost 3 bases and the V segment lost 5 bases, leaving 6 bases of the junction unmatched. Germline values: CDR1 SGHTA, CDR2 FQGNSA.

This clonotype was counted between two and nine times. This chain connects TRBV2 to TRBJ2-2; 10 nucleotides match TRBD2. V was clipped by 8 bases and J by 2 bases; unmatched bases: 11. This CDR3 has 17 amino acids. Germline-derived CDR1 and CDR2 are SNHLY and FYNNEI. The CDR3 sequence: CASVGLAGEDNTGELFF. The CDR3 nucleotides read TGTGCCAGCGTTGGTCTAGCGGGAGAGGATAACACCGGGGAGCTGTTTTTT.

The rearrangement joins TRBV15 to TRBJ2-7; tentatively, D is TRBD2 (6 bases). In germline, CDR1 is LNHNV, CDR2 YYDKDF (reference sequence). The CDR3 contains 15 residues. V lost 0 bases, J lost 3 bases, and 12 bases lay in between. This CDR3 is CATSRERDGYYEQYF. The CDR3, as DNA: TGTGCCACCAGCAGAGAGCGGGACGGATACTACGAGCAGTACTTC.

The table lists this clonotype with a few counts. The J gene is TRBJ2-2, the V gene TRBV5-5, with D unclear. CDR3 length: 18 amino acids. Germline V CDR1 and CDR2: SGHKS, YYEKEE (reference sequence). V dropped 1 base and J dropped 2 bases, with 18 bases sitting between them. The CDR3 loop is CASSLRVRHADNTGELFF. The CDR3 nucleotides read TGTGCCAGCAGCTTGAGGGTCCGACACGCTGACAACACCGGGGAGCTGTTTTTT.

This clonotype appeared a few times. The CDR3 DNA follows: TGTGCCAGCAGCTTAGTCTGGAGCCCCTACGAGCAGTACTTC. Protein: CASSLVWSPYEQYF. The chain couples TRBV7-9 to TRBJ2-7; unclear D gene. CDR1 and CDR2 (germline): SEHNR, FQNEAQ (reference sequence). Trimming stripped 1 base from V and 2 bases from J, with 9 bases between. The CDR3 spans 14 residues.

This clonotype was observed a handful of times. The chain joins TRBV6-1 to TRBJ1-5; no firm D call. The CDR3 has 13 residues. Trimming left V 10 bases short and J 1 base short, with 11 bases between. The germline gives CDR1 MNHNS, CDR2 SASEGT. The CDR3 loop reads CANGLESNQPQHF. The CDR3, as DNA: TGTGCCAACGGATTGGAAAGCAATCAGCCCCAGCATTTT.

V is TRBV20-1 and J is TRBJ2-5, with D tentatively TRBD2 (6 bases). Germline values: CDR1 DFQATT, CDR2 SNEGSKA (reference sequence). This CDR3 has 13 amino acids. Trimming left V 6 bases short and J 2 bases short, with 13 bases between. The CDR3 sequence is CSAEGPPQETQYF. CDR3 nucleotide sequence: TGCAGTGCGGAGGGACCACCACAAGAGACCCAGTACTTC.

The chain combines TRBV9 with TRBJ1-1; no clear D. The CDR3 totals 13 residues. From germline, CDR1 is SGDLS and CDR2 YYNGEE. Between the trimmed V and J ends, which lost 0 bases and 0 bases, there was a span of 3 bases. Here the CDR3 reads CASSVELNTEAFF. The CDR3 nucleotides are TGTGCCAGCAGCGTAGAACTGAACACTGAAGCTTTCTTT.

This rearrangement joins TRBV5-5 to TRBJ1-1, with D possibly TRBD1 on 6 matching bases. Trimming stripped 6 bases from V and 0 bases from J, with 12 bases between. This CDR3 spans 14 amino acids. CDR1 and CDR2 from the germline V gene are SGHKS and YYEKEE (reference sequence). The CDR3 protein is CASTTGTLNTEAFF. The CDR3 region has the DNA TGTGCCAGCACTACCGGGACACTGAACACTGAAGCTTTCTTT.

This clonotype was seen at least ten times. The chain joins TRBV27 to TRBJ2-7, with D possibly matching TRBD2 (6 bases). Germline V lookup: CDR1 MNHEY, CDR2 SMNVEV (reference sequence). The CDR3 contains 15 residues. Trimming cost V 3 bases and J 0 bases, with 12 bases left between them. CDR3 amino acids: CASSFRGKDSYEQYF. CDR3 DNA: TGTGCCAGCAGTTTTCGGGGGAAAGACTCCTACGAGCAGTACTTC.

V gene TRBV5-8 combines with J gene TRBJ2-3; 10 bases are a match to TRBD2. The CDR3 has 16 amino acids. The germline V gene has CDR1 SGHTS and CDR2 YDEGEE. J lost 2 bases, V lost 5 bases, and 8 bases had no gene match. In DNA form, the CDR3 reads TGTGCCAGCAGTTTTATAGCGGGGGGTACCACAGATACGCAGTATTTT. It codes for CASSFIAGGTTDTQYF.

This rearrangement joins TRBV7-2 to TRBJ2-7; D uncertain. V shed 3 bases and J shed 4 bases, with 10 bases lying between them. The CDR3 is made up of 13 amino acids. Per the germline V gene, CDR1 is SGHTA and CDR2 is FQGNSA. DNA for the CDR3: TGTGCCAGCAGCTTCGTGGAAGGGTACGAGCAGTACTTC. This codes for CASSFVEGYEQYF. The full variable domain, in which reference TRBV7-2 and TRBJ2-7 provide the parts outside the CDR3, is GAGVSQSPSNKVTEKGKDVELRCDPISGHTALYWYRQSLGQGLEFLIYFQGNSAPDKSGLPSDRFSAERTGGSVSTLTIQRTQQEDSAVYLCASSFVEGYEQYFGPGTRLTVT.

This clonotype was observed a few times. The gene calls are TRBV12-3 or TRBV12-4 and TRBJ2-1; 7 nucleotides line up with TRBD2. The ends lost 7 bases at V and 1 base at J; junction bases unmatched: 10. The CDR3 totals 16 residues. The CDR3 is CASTQISGGSYNEQFF. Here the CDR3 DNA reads TGTGCCAGCACCCAAATTTCGGGGGGATCCTACAATGAGCAGTTCTTC.

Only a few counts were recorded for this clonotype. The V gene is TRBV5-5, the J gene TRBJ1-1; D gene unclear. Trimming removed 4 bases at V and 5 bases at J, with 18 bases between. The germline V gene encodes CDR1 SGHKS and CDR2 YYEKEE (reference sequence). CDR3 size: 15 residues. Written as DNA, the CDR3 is TGTGCCAGCAGCGTAGTCCCGGACTTGGGTACTGAAGCTTTCTTT. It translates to CASSVVPDLGTEAFF.

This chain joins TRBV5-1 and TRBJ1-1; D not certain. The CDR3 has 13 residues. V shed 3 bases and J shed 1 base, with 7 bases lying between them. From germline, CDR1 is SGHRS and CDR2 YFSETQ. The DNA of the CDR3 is TGCGCCAGCAGCTGGGCGAGGAACACTGAAGCTTTCTTT. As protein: CASSWARNTEAFF. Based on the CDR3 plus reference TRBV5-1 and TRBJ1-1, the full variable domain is KAGVTQTPRYLIKTRGQQVTLSCSPISGHRSVSWYQQTPGQGLQFLFEYFSETQRNKGNFPGRFSGRQFSNSRSEMNVSTLELGDSALYLCASSWARNTEAFFGQGTRLTVV.

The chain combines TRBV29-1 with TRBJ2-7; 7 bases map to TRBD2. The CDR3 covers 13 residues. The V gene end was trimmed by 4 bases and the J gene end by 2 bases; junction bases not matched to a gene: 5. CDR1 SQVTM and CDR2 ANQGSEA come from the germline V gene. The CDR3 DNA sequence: TGCAGCGTTGGCGGGGGACGCGCCTACGAGCAGTACTTC. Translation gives CSVGGGRAYEQYF.